This TCR beta chain was found in a study of T-cell reconstitution after alpha-beta-depleted transplantation in children. General study results and limits: Alpha-beta T cells about two months after transplant reportedly derived from several hundred expanded graft clones. Diversity and T-cell counts at one year after transplant derived mostly from new T cells. Some patients owed their high day-60 TCRbeta diversity to surviving recipient T cells and thymic progenitors.

Trimming took 3 bases from V and 0 from J, leaving 9 bases between them. The CDR3 is made up of 14 amino acids. Germline V gene lookup returns CDR1 MGHRA and CDR2 YSYEKL. Unique molecular identifiers tagged the TCRbeta library. TCRdb re-derived calls from the PCR reads in MiXCR, one entry per CDR3 protein. This table has 3,000 to 4,000 distinct CDR3 sequences, roughly an eighth appearing once. This clonotype was observed at least ten times. Its antigen is undetermined. This chain links TRBV4-1 with TRBJ2-7; D may match TRBD1 or TRBD2 (5 bases each). The sample was PBMCs, mostly from graft donor cells, taken 360 days after TCRalphabeta/CD19-depleted stem cell transplant. The receptor was isolated from a patient younger than 10 who had a stem cell transplant for inherited bone marrow failure, so the T cells may come from the graft donor. For the CDR3, the DNA is TGCGCCAGCAGCCACCCTGGGGGCTCCTACGAGCAGTACTTC. Protein sequence: CASSHPGGSYEQYF.